This paragraph reports one T cell receptor (beta chain). The antigen is unknown. These data originate in a study of T-cell memory formation after mild COVID-19. Study details: Clusters were largely donor specific.

This CDR3 comprises 16 residues. Germline values: CDR1 LGHNA, CDR2 YSLEER. V was cut by 0 bases and J by 0 bases, with 9 bases left in between. A 5'RACE reaction primed in the constant segment made cDNA libraries of TCR alpha and TCR beta, and these carried sample barcodes and UMIs. TCRdb reprocessed the 5' RACE reads with MiXCR, giving one entry per CDR3 protein. The table lists 350,000 to 500,000 distinct CDR3 sequences, about a sixth of them singletons. Study-level points and caveats: Within pre-infection memory, some responding clones were found, suggesting cross-reactive memory joined. Clones which contracted sat mainly in CM and EM if CD4+, and in EMRA if CD8+.

The gene calls are TRBV4-3 and TRBJ2-1; D gene uncertain. This TCR came from a man in his late teens or twenties who had mild COVID-19 (a few samples of this study predate the infection). Cell type and time point are not known. Sequencing was done on a sample of PBMCs or a T cell subset sorted from them (not recorded which). CDR3 DNA: TGCGCCAGCAGCCAAGACAAACGGAGCTCCTACAATGAGCAGTTCTTC. Its protein is CASSQDKRSSYNEQFF.